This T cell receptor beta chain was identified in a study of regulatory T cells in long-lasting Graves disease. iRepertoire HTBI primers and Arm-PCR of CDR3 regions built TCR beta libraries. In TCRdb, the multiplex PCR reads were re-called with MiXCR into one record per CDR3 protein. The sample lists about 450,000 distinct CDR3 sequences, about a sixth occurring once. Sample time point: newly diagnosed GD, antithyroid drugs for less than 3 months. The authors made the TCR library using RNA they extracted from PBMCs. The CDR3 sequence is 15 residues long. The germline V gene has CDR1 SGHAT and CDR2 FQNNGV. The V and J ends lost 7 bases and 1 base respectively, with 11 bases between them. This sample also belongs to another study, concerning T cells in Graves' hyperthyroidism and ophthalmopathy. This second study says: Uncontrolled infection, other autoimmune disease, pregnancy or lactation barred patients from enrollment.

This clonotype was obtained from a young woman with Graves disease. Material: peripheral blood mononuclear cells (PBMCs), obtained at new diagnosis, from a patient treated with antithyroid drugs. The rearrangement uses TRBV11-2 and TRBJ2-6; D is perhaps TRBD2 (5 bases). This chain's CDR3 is CASIPSGSGANVLTF. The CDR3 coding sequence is TGTGCCAGCATCCCCTCGGGGTCTGGGGCCAACGTCCTGACTTTC.